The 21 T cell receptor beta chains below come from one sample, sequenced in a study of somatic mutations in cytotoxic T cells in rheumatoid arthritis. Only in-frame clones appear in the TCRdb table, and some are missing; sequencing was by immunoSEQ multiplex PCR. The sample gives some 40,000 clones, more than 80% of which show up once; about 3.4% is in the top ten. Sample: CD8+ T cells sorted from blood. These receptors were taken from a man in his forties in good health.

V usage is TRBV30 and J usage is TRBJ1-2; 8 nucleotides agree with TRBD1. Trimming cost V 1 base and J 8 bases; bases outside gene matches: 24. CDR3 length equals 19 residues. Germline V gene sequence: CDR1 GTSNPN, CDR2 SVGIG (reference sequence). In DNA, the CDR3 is TGTGCCTGGAGTGACGGCGCGTCGTCAGGGGGCCCCTGGAGAGGGGGCTACACCTTC. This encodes CAWSDGASSGGPWRGGYTF.

In DNA, the CDR3 is TGTGCCAGCAGCACCCACCGAGGCACTAGCGACCAAGAGACCCAGTACTTC. Its protein is CASSTHRGTSDQETQYF. The chain combines TRBV7-9 with TRBJ2-5; 7 nucleotides match TRBD2. In germline, CDR1 is SEHNR, CDR2 FQNEAQ (reference sequence). J gave up 0 bases and V 5 bases, and 12 bases lay outside the gene matches. The CDR3 runs 17 residues. The variable domain in full, completed from reference TRBV7-9 and TRBJ2-5, reads DTGVSQNPRHKITKRGQNVTFRCDPISEHNRLYWYRQTLGQGPEFLTYFQNEAQLEKSRLLSDRFSAERPKGSFSTLEIQRTEQGDSAMYLCASSTHRGTSDQETQYFGPGTRLLVL.

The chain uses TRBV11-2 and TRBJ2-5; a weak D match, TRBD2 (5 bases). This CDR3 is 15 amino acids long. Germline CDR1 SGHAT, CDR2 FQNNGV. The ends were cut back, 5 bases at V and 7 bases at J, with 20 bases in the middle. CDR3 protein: CASSPKLGSSVTQYF. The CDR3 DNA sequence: TGTGCCAGCAGCCCCAAACTTGGGAGTAGCGTGACCCAGTACTTC.

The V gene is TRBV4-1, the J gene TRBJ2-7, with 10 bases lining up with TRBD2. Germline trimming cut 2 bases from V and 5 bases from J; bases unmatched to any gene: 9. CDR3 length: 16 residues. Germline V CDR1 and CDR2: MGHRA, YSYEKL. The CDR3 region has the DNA TGCGCCAGCAGCCAAACCGCAGCGGGAGGGATCGACGAGCAGTACTTC. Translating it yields CASSQTAAGGIDEQYF.

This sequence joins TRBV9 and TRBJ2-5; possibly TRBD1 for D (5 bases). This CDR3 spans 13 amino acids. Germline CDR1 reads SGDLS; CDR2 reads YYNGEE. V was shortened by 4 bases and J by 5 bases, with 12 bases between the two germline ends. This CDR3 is CASSPQNRETQYF. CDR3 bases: TGTGCCAGCAGCCCCCAAAACAGGGAGACCCAGTACTTC.

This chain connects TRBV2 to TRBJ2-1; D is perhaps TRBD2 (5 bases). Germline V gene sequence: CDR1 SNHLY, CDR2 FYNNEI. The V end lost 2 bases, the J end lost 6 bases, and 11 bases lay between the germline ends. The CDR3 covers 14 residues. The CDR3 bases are TGTGCCAGCAGTGAATCGGTAGCGTCCAATGAGCAGTTCTTC. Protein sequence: CASSESVASNEQFF.

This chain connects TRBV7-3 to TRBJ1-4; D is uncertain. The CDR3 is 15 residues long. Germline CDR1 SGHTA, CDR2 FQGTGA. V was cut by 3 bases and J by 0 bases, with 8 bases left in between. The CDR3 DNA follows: TGTGCCAGCAGCTTCCCGCGGGCAACTAATGAAAAACTGTTTTTT. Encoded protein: CASSFPRATNEKLFF. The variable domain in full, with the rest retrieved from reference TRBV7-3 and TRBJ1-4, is GAGVSQTPSNKVTEKGKYVELRCDPISGHTALYWYRQSLGQGPEFLIYFQGTGAADDSGLPNDRFFAVRPEGSVSTLKIQRTERGDSAVYLCASSFPRATNEKLFFGSGTQLSVL.

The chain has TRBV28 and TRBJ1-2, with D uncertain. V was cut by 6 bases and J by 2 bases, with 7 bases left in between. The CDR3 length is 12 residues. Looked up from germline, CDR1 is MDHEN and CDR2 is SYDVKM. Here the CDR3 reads CASRDRNYGYTF. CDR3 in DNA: TGTGCCAGCAGGGACCGAAACTATGGCTACACCTTC.

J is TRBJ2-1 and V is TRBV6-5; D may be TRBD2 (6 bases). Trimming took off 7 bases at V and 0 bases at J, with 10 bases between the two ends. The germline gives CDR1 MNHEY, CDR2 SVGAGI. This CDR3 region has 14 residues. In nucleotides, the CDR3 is TGTGCCAGCACCGGGCGGGGCTCCTACAATGAGCAGTTCTTC. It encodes CASTGRGSYNEQFF.

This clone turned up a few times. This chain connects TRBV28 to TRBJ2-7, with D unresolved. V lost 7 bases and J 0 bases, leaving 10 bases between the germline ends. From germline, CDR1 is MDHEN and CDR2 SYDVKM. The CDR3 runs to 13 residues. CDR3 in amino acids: CASIGLSSYEQYF. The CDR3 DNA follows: TGTGCCAGCATCGGCTTAAGCTCCTACGAGCAGTACTTC.

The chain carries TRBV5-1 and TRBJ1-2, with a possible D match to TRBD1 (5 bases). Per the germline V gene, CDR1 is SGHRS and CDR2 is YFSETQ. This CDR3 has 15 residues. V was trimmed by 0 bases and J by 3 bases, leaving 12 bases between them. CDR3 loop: CASSLERGSDYGYTF. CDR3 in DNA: TGCGCCAGCAGCTTGGAACGGGGGAGTGACTATGGCTACACCTTC.

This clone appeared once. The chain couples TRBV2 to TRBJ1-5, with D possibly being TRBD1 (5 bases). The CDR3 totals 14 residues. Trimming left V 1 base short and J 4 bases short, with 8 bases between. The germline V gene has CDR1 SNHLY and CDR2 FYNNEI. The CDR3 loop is CASSEVGTNQPQHF. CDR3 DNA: TGTGCCAGCAGTGAAGTAGGGACGAATCAGCCCCAGCATTTT.

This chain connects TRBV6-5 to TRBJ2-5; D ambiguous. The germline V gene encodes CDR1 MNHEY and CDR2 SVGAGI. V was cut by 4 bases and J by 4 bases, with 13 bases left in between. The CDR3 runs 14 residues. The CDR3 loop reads CASSSEFVLETQYF. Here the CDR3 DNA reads TGTGCCAGCAGTTCCGAGTTCGTGTTAGAGACCCAGTACTTC.

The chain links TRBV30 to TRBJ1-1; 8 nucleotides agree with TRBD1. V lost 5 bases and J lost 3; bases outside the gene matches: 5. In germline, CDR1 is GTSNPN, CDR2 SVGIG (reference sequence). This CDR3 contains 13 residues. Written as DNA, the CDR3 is TGTGCCTGGCGGACAGGGTCGGACACTGAAGCTTTCTTT. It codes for CAWRTGSDTEAFF.

CDR3 sequence: CASSFFAGGSYNEQFF. DNA for the CDR3: TGTGCCAGCAGCTTTTTTGCGGGAGGATCCTACAATGAGCAGTTCTTC. The J gene is TRBJ2-1, the V gene TRBV7-3, with 8 bases identical to TRBD2. V shed 3 bases, J shed 1 base, and the junction held 5 bases outside the gene matches. This CDR3 spans 16 amino acids. Germline CDR1 SGHTA, CDR2 FQGTGA.

CDR3 in DNA: TGCGCCAGCAGTGAGTCTGGGGCGGTAAGCTCCTACGAGCAGTACTTC. Its protein product is CASSESGAVSSYEQYF. The chain carries TRBV10-2 and TRBJ2-7; D is perhaps TRBD1 (5 bases). V lost 0 bases, J lost 0 bases, and 12 bases lay in between. Looked up from germline, CDR1 is WSHSY and CDR2 is SAAADI. The CDR3 spans 16 residues.

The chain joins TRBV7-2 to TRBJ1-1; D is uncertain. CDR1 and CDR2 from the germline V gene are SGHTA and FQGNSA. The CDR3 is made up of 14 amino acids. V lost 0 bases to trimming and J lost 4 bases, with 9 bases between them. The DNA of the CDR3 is TGTGCCAGCAGCTTAGCGCGCGGTTCCACTGAAGCTTTCTTT. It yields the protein CASSLARGSTEAFF.

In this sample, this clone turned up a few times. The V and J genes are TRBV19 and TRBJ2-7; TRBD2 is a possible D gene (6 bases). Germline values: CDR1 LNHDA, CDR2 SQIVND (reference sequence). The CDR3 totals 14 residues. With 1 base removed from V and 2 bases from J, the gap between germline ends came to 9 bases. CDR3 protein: CASSIGGIPYEQYF. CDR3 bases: TGTGCCAGTAGTATAGGCGGGATCCCCTACGAGCAGTACTTC. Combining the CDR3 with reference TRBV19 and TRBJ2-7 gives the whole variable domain DGGITQSPKYLFRKEGQNVTLSCEQNLNHDAMYWYRQDPGQGLRLIYYSQIVNDFQKGDIAEGYSVSREKKESFPLTVTSAQKNPTAFYLCASSIGGIPYEQYFGPGTRLTVT.

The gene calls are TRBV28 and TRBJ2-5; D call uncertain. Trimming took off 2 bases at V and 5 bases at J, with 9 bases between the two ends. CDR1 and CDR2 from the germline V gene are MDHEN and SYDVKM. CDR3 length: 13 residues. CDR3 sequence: CASSLGQWETQYF. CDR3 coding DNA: TGTGCCAGCAGTTTAGGGCAGTGGGAGACCCAGTACTTC.

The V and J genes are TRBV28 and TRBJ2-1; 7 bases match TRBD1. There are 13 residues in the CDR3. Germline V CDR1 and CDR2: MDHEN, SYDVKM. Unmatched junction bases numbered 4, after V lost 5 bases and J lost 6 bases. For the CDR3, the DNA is TGTGCCAGCAGTACGACAGGGACCAATGAGCAGTTCTTC. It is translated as CASSTTGTNEQFF.

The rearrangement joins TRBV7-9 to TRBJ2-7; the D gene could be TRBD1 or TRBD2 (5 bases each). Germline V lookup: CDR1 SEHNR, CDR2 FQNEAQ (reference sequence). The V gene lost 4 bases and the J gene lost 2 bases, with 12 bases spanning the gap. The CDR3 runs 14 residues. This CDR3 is CASSSTGRPYEQYF. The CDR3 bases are TGTGCCAGCAGCTCTACGGGGCGACCCTACGAGCAGTACTTC. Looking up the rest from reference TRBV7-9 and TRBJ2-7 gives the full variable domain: DTGVSQNPRHKITKRGQNVTFRCDPISEHNRLYWYRQTLGQGPEFLTYFQNEAQLEKSRLLSDRFSAERPKGSFSTLEIQRTEQGDSAMYLCASSSTGRPYEQYFGPGTRLTVT.